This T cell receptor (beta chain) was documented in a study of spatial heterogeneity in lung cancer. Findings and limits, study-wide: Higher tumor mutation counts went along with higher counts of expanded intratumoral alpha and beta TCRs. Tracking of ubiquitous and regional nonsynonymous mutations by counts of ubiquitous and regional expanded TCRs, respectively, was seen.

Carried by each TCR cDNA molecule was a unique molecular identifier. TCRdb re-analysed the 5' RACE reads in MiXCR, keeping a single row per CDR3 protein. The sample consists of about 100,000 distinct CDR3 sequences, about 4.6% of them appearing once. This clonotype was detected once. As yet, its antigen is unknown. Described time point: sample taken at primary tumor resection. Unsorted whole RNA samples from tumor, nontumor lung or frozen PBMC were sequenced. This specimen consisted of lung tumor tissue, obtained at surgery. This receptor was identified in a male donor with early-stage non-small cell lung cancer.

CDR3 DNA sequence: TGTGCCATCAGTGAGGGCCGGCGGGAGGCTTTCTTT. This encodes CAISEGRREAFF. The chain uses TRBV10-3 and TRBJ1-1; D is unclear. CDR1 and CDR2 (germline): ENHRY, SYGVKD. V lost 2 bases, J lost 11 bases, and 12 bases lay in between. The CDR3 sequence is 12 residues long.